One sample yielded the 12 T cell receptor beta chains listed below, sequenced in a study of T cell repertoires in aging, cancer and after chemotherapy. Peripheral blood genomic DNA, not sorted cells or RNA, was the template. A mixed TRB-A/B primer pool amplified rearranged TRB by multiplex touch-down PCR. Each CDR3 protein is one row after TCRdb ran MiXCR on the multiplex PCR reads. This sample carries more than 10,000 distinct CDR3 sequences, roughly 20% of them seen once, and the ten largest clones take around 6%. Sequenced: blood. All receptors derive from a human donor in good health.

This clonotype was seen a few times. The chain carries TRBV11-2 and TRBJ1-1; no reliable D call. Per the germline V gene, CDR1 is SGHAT and CDR2 is FQNNGV. V was clipped by 1 base and J by 6 bases, with 9 bases between them. The CDR3 has 13 amino acids. CDR3 coding DNA: TGTGCCAGCAGCTTAGCGGGTAGCCCTGAAGCTTTCTTT. Translated, it gives CASSLAGSPEAFF. Variable domain in full (rest from reference TRBV11-2 and TRBJ1-1): EAGVAQSPRYKIIEKRQSVAFWCNPISGHATLYWYQQILGQGPKLLIQFQNNGVVDDSQLPKDRFSAERLKGVDSTLKIQPAKLEDSAVYLCASSLAGSPEAFFGQGTRLTVV.

This clonotype was found a few times. The chain is built from TRBV5-6 and TRBJ2-7, with D possibly matching TRBD2 (7 bases). Trimming cost V 0 bases and J 3 bases, with 13 bases left between them. The germline V gene has CDR1 SGHDT and CDR2 YYEEEE. This CDR3 is built from 15 residues. The CDR3: CASSLAGGPYYEQYF. The CDR3 DNA follows: TGTGCCAGCAGCTTGGCCGGGGGGCCCTACTACGAGCAGTACTTC. Full variable domain (missing parts from reference TRBV5-6 and TRBJ2-7): DAGVTQSPTHLIKTRGQQVTLRCSPKSGHDTVSWYQQALGQGPQFIFQYYEEEERQRGNFPDRFSGHQFPNYSSELNVNALLLGDSALYLCASSLAGGPYYEQYFGPGTRLTVT.

This clonotype was observed at least ten times. The chain carries TRBV7-2 and TRBJ1-1; possibly TRBD1 for D (6 bases). There are 14 residues in the CDR3. Trimming took off 5 bases at V and 3 bases at J, with 13 bases between the two ends. Germline V gene sequence: CDR1 SGHTA, CDR2 FQGNSA. CDR3 amino acids: CASSLLHRDTEAFF. CDR3 nucleotides: TGTGCCAGCAGCCTTCTCCACAGGGACACTGAAGCTTTCTTT.

This CDR3 reads CASSVLGTDEETQYF. For the CDR3, the DNA is TGTGCCAGCAGTGTACTGGGGACAGACGAAGAGACCCAGTACTTC. The chain has TRBV6-1 and TRBJ2-5; 7 nucleotides line up with TRBD1. CDR1 and CDR2 from the germline V gene are MNHNS and SASEGT. The CDR3 has 15 amino acids. V gave up 4 bases and J gave up 3 bases; unmatched junction bases: 8.

This clonotype was picked up a small number of times. The rearrangement uses TRBV5-4 and TRBJ2-1; 7 bases match TRBD1. V was clipped by 4 bases and J by 4 bases; unmatched bases: 8. CDR1 and CDR2 (germline): SGHNT, YYREEE (reference sequence). This CDR3 spans 15 amino acids. DNA for the CDR3: TGTGCCAGCAGCAAAGACTCGGGACAGTACAATGAGCAGTTCTTC. The encoded protein is CASSKDSGQYNEQFF. Based on the CDR3 plus reference TRBV5-4 and TRBJ2-1, the full variable domain is ETGVTQSPTHLIKTRGQQVTLRCSSQSGHNTVSWYQQALGQGPQFIFQYYREEENGRGNFPPRFSGLQFPNYSSELNVNALELDDSALYLCASSKDSGQYNEQFFGPGTRLTVL.

Relative to its sample, this clonotype is medium-sized. This chain uses TRBV19 with TRBJ1-2, with 8 bases lining up with TRBD1. Germline assignment: CDR1 LNHDA and CDR2 SQIVND (reference sequence). The CDR3 contains 13 residues. V lost 4 bases and J lost 8; bases outside the gene matches: 6. The CDR3 loop reads CASSSQGANGYTF. The CDR3 nucleotides read TGTGCCAGTAGTAGCCAGGGGGCGAACGGCTACACCTTC.

This clonotype turned up a few times. This chain joins TRBV6-1 and TRBJ1-2; D possibly corresponds to TRBD1 (5 bases). V was clipped by 0 bases and J by 4 bases, with 24 bases between them. The CDR3 consists of 19 residues. CDR1 is MNHNS, CDR2 SASEGT, per germline. The CDR3, as DNA: TGTGCCAGCAGTGAAGCGTTTTGGGAAGAAACGGGACGGATCTATGGCTACACCTTC. Its protein product is CASSEAFWEETGRIYGYTF.

The chain uses TRBV6-5 and TRBJ2-3; 7 positions agree with TRBD2. The germline V gene has CDR1 MNHEY and CDR2 SVGAGI. CDR3 length equals 13 residues. The V segment lost 7 bases and the J segment 5 bases; nucleotides outside the gene matches: 6. The CDR3 is CASTRTREDTQYF. As DNA, the CDR3 is TGTGCCAGCACTAGGACTAGGGAAGATACGCAGTATTTT.

Sample share makes this clonotype medium-sized. The chain is built from TRBV7-2 and TRBJ1-1; 7 bases align to TRBD1. CDR3 size: 15 residues. Germline values: CDR1 SGHTA, CDR2 FQGNSA. V shed 0 bases, J shed 1 base, and the junction held 2 bases outside the gene matches. In DNA form, the CDR3 reads TGTGCCAGCAGCTTAGCGGGACAGTCGAACACTGAAGCTTTCTTT. Its translation: CASSLAGQSNTEAFF.

This clonotype was seen many times. V gene TRBV7-9 combines with J gene TRBJ2-1; D call uncertain. The CDR3 is made up of 14 amino acids. V lost 2 bases, J lost 8 bases, and 13 bases lay in between. Germline V gene data show CDR1 as SEHNR and CDR2 as FQNEAQ (reference sequence). The CDR3 DNA reads TGTGCCAGCAGCTTATTGGCCGAAATGGATGAGCAGTTCTTC. Translated, it gives CASSLLAEMDEQFF.

In its sample, this clonotype ranks as medium-sized. V gene TRBV27 combines with J gene TRBJ1-3; D may be TRBD1 (5 bases). The length of the CDR3 is 16 residues. V dropped 4 bases and J dropped 0 bases, with 13 bases sitting between them. From germline, CDR1 is MNHEY and CDR2 SMNVEV (reference sequence). The CDR3 protein is CASSSRQRSSGNTIYF. The CDR3 region has the DNA TGTGCCAGCAGTTCCCGACAGCGCTCCTCTGGAAACACCATATATTTT.

This clonotype was detected only once. This chain uses TRBV5-1 with TRBJ2-1; possibly TRBD1 or TRBD2 for D (6 bases each). Trimming took off 0 bases at V and 3 bases at J, with 10 bases between the two ends. The CDR3 has 15 amino acids. Germline V gene data show CDR1 as SGHRS and CDR2 as YFSETQ. The CDR3 here is CASSLEGGHYNEQFF. CDR3 bases: TGCGCCAGCAGCTTGGAGGGGGGTCACTACAATGAGCAGTTCTTC.